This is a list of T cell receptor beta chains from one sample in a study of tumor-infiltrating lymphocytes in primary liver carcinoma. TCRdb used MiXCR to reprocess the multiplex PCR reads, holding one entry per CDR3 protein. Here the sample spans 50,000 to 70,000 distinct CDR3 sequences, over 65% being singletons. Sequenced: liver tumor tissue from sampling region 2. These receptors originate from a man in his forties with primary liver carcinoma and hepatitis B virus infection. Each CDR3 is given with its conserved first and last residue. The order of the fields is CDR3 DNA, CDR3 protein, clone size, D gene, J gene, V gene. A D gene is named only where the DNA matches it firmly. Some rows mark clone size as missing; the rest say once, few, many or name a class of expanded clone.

cdr3_nt: TGCAGCGTTGGCCTCCCGGGGGAGGATCAAGGGACCCAGTACTTC; cdr3_aa: CSVGLPGEDQGTQYF; clone_size: few; d_call: .; j_call: TRBJ2-5; v_call: TRBV29-1
cdr3_nt: TGTGCCATCACCAAATTATCGGGACTAGCGGGGGGGTTCTCCTACGAGCAGTACTTC; cdr3_aa: CAITKLSGLAGGFSYEQYF; clone_size: .; d_call: TRBD2; j_call: TRBJ2-7; v_call: TRBV10-3
cdr3_nt: TGCAGCGTCGATACAGGGTATGTCGACGAGCAGTACTTC; cdr3_aa: CSVDTGYVDEQYF; clone_size: many; d_call: .; j_call: TRBJ2-7; v_call: TRBV29-1
cdr3_nt: TGTGCTAGCAGTTGGAAGAACACTGAAACTTTCTTT; cdr3_aa: CASSWKNTETFF; clone_size: .; d_call: .; j_call: TRBJ1-1; v_call: TRBV6-1
cdr3_nt: TGTGCCAGCAGCCAAGGTTACCGGACAGGAACCTACAATGAGCAGTTCTTC; cdr3_aa: CASSQGYRTGTYNEQFF; clone_size: many; d_call: TRBD1; j_call: TRBJ2-1; v_call: TRBV14
cdr3_nt: TGTGCCAGCGGCCAGTTCCTAGCGGGAAACAATGAGCACTTCTTC; cdr3_aa: CASGQFLAGNNEHFF; clone_size: .; d_call: TRBD2; j_call: TRBJ2-1; v_call: TRBV14
cdr3_nt: TGCGCCAACAGAACTAGCGGGGGGTACAATGAGCAGTTCTTC; cdr3_aa: CANRTSGGYNEQFF; clone_size: .; d_call: TRBD2; j_call: TRBJ2-1; v_call: TRBV12-3/TRBV12-4
cdr3_nt: TGCGCCAGCAGCCCCAGGGAGGGGGCCTACAAGCAGTACTTC; cdr3_aa: CASSPREGAYKQYF; clone_size: .; d_call: .; j_call: TRBJ2-7; v_call: TRBV7-9
cdr3_nt: TGTGCCAGCAGCTTAGACAGGACTAGCGCAGGTCACAATGAGCAGTTCTTC; cdr3_aa: CASSLDRTSAGHNEQFF; clone_size: many; d_call: TRBD2; j_call: TRBJ2-1; v_call: TRBV7-9
cdr3_nt: TGCAGCGTTCCTGGTGTTGGAAACTATGGCTACACCTTC; cdr3_aa: CSVPGVGNYGYTF; clone_size: few; d_call: .; j_call: TRBJ1-2; v_call: TRBV29-1
cdr3_nt: TGCAGCGTTTTAATCCCCTCCAGTGAGCAGTTCTTC; cdr3_aa: CSVLIPSSEQFF; clone_size: .; d_call: .; j_call: TRBJ2-1; v_call: TRBV29-1
cdr3_nt: TGTGCCTGCAGCTTAGGCGTCTCGAGCAATAAGCAGTTCTTC; cdr3_aa: CACSLGVSSNKQFF; clone_size: .; d_call: .; j_call: TRBJ2-1; v_call: TRBV11-3
cdr3_nt: TGTGCCAGCAGTTTAGATGTCGGCTATGGCTACACCTTC; cdr3_aa: CASSLDVGYGYTF; clone_size: few; d_call: .; j_call: TRBJ1-2; v_call: TRBV12-3/TRBV12-4
cdr3_nt: TGCAGCGTGGGGCCTCCTTCCAGCTCCTACAATGAGCAGTTCTTC; cdr3_aa: CSVGPPSSSYNEQFF; clone_size: few; d_call: .; j_call: TRBJ2-1; v_call: TRBV29-1
cdr3_nt: TGTGCCAGCAGTGACCTGATAAGCTGCATCTTC; cdr3_aa: CASSDLISCIF; clone_size: .; d_call: .; j_call: TRBJ1-2; v_call: TRBV28
cdr3_nt: TGTGCCAGCTGCCCTGGACTAGTGGGAGCCAAGGCTACGCAGTATTTT; cdr3_aa: CASCPGLVGAKATQYF; clone_size: once; d_call: TRBD2; j_call: TRBJ2-3; v_call: TRBV11-3
cdr3_nt: TGTGCCTGGACCAGGGAGTACCAAGAGACCCAGTACTTC; cdr3_aa: CAWTREYQETQYF; clone_size: many; d_call: .; j_call: TRBJ2-5; v_call: TRBV30
cdr3_nt: TGTGCCAGCAGCCAAGATCGAGGGGGCCACGAGCAGTACTTC; cdr3_aa: CASSQDRGGHEQYF; clone_size: many; d_call: TRBD1; j_call: TRBJ2-7; v_call: TRBV4-2